This record concerns one T cell receptor beta chain sequence. The repertoire was sequenced with immunoSEQ multiplex PCR; TCRdb's copy has only in-frame clones and lacks some. The table lists over 30,000 clones, approximately 90% of them singletons, with 0.65% to 0.85% in the top ten. This sample was included in a study of T cell changes during pregnancy in multiple sclerosis. Germline assignment: CDR1 LGHNT and CDR2 FRNRAP. Trimming removed 6 bases from V and 0 bases from J, with 9 bases in between. The CDR3 length is 14 residues. The chain joins TRBV12-5 to TRBJ1-3, with D unresolved. The input for sequencing was CD4+ T cells from peripheral blood mononuclear cells, taken in the second trimester of pregnancy. This receptor was obtained from a female donor in good health, enrolled as a control in a pregnancy study. The CDR3 reads CASGLGNSGNTIYF. The CDR3 DNA reads as TGTGCTAGTGGGCTCGGTAACTCTGGAAACACCATATATTTT.